This TCR beta chain was profiled in a study of OX40 agonist ivuxolimab in advanced cancers. The CDR3 is 14 amino acids. Germline CDR1 is SGHTA and CDR2 is FQGNSA. V lost 8 bases and J lost 10; bases outside the gene matches: 12. Study-wide results and caveats: The average count of expanded clones was higher among CD8+ T cells than among CD4+.

Produced via immunoSEQ multiplex PCR; TCRdb's table is partial and in-frame only. The table records 70,000 or so clones, about four fifths of them present only once. The sampling schedule covered blood at baseline, cycle 4 day 1, and cycle 7 day 1. Turning to this clone: Its antigen remains unknown.

J is TRBJ1-2 and V is TRBV7-2; 11 bases are shared with TRBD1. This clonotype was sampled from an adult with an advanced solid tumor such as melanoma, head and neck, liver or kidney cancer. This specimen consisted of CD4+ or CD8+ T cells sorted from blood, obtained in a trial of the OX40 agonist ivuxolimab. Written as DNA, the CDR3 is TGTGCCAGCCGAAATCCGGGACAGGGGGGTTTCTACACCTTC. Translation gives CASRNPGQGGFYTF.